The 2 T cell receptor beta chains reported below all come from one sample, sequenced in a study of spatial heterogeneity in lung cancer. TCRdb itself ran the 5' RACE reads through MiXCR, one entry per CDR3 protein. The table shows approximately 52,000 distinct CDR3 sequences, with less than 5.5% occurring only once. Regarding time point: sample taken at primary tumor resection. Whole RNA, isolated from tumor, nontumor lung or frozen PBMC, was sequenced without prior sorting. The specimen was PBMCs, collected at surgery. The receptors here all came from a male donor with early-stage non-small cell lung cancer.

This clonotype was recorded at least ten times. This rearrangement joins TRBV29-1 to TRBJ1-2; D uncertain. The CDR3 sequence is 14 residues long. Deletions cut 0 bases from V and 4 bases from J, with 12 bases between. CDR1 is SQVTM and CDR2 is ANQGSEA in the germline V gene. In DNA, the CDR3 is TGCAGCGTTGAAGAGGGCAGTATCGGCTATGGCTACACCTTC. This sequence encodes CSVEEGSIGYGYTF.

This clonotype was seen more than once but under ten times. The CDR3 nucleotides read TGTGCCTGGAGCGGGGCCCATTATACGCAGTATTTT. It specifies CAWSGAHYTQYF. The V call is TRBV30, the J call TRBJ2-3, with D perhaps TRBD1 or TRBD2 (5 bases each). Germline V gives CDR1 GTSNPN, CDR2 SVGIG (reference sequence). This CDR3 is 12 amino acids long. Trimming stripped 3 bases from V and 7 bases from J, with 11 bases between. The full variable domain, its missing parts supplied by reference TRBV30 and TRBJ2-3, is SQTIHQWPATLVQPVGSPLSLECTVEGTSNPNLYWYRQAAGRGLQLLFYSVGIGQISSEVPQNLSASRPQDRQFILSSKKLLLSDSGFYLCAWSGAHYTQYFGPGTRLTVL.